A single sample gave rise to the 8 T cell receptor beta chains below, sequenced in a study of early T cells in non-severe SARS-CoV-2 infection. TCRdb re-derived calls from the 5' RACE reads in MiXCR, one entry per CDR3 protein. The sample includes just over 60,000 distinct CDR3 sequences, roughly a tenth seen only once; the top ten take over 0.95%. The material sequenced was whole blood. All receptors come from an adult who was a healthcare worker with PCR-confirmed SARS-CoV-2 infection or an uninfected control (not recorded which).

This clonotype showed up just a few times. The chain carries TRBV7-2 and TRBJ2-3; D tentatively reads TRBD1 or TRBD2 (5 bases each). Germline V gene lookup returns CDR1 SGHTA and CDR2 FQGNSA. This CDR3 has 13 residues. V shed 5 bases and J shed 1 base, with 7 bases lying between them. The DNA for the CDR3 is TGTGCCAGCAGCGTGGGGGGCACAGATACGCAGTATTTT. This translates into CASSVGGTDTQYF.

This clonotype came up many times. The rearrangement uses TRBV5-1 and TRBJ2-6, with D perhaps TRBD1 (5 bases). Germline values: CDR1 SGHRS, CDR2 YFSETQ. The V end was cut by 5 bases, the J end by 0 bases, with 9 bases between. CDR3 size: 15 residues. The CDR3 DNA is TGCGCCAGCAGTAACACAGGCTCTGGGGCCAACGTCCTGACTTTC. Translation gives CASSNTGSGANVLTF. The whole variable domain, filled in from reference TRBV5-1 and TRBJ2-6, reads KAGVTQTPRYLIKTRGQQVTLSCSPISGHRSVSWYQQTPGQGLQFLFEYFSETQRNKGNFPGRFSGRQFSNSRSEMNVSTLELGDSALYLCASSNTGSGANVLTFGAGSRLTVL.

The table lists this clonotype with many counts. The chain is built from TRBV7-9 and TRBJ1-1; TRBD1 matches 7 bases. The ends lost 5 bases at V and 5 bases at J; junction bases unmatched: 8. The V gene's germline CDR1 is SEHNR and CDR2 FQNEAQ (reference sequence). The CDR3 sequence is 14 residues long. Here the CDR3 DNA reads TGTGCCAGCAGCCCCCGACAGGGTAGAACTGAAGCTTTCTTT. It yields the protein CASSPRQGRTEAFF.

V and J are TRBV6-2 or TRBV6-3 and TRBJ1-1, with TRBD1 as a possible D gene (5 bases). V was clipped by 8 bases and J by 4 bases, with 20 bases between them. Germline values: CDR1 MNHEY, CDR2 SVGEGT. This CDR3 has 15 residues. CDR3 bases: TGTGCCAGCTTAGGGGCCTTTTTGACATTCACTGAAGCTTTCTTT. Translation: CASLGAFLTFTEAFF.

This clonotype was counted a few times. The chain uses TRBV23-1 and TRBJ2-7; the D gene is possibly TRBD2 (5 bases). TRBV23-1 is an ORF, and what it does is uncertain. The CDR3 length is 15 residues. V was cut by 3 bases and J by 3 bases, with 15 bases left in between. CDR3 residues: CASSQRAAAGYEQYV. The CDR3 bases are TGCGCCAGCAGTCAGAGGGCTGCGGCCGGCTACGAGCAGTACGTC.

CDR3 sequence: CASSTDRGSADTQYF. In DNA, the CDR3 is TGCGCCAGCAGCACTGACAGGGGGAGCGCAGATACGCAGTATTTT. This chain connects TRBV5-1 to TRBJ2-3; TRBD1 matches at 9 bases. With 4 bases clipped from V and 4 bases from J, the junction kept 7 bases outside the gene matches. Germline V gives CDR1 SGHRS, CDR2 YFSETQ. The CDR3 covers 15 residues.

CDR3 amino acids: CASSQESDGGLIAQYF. CDR3 DNA: TGTGCCAGCAGCCAAGAAAGTGATGGGGGCCTTATCGCGCAGTATTTT. V gene TRBV4-2 combines with J gene TRBJ2-3; a possible D gene is TRBD1 (6 bases). The CDR3 runs to 16 residues. Trimming cost V 0 bases and J 10 bases, with 20 bases left between them. CDR1 is LGHNA and CDR2 is YNFKEQ in the germline V gene.

This clonotype was counted ten times or more. The chain links TRBV4-1 to TRBJ2-1; 10 nucleotides align to TRBD2. The CDR3 contains 17 residues. CDR1 is MGHRA, CDR2 YSYEKL, per germline. Losses at the gene ends were 3 bases for V and 5 bases for J; bases not matched to a gene: 10. This CDR3 reads CASSHGPGLAIDNEQFF. As DNA, the CDR3 is TGCGCCAGCAGCCACGGACCGGGACTAGCGATTGACAATGAGCAGTTCTTC.